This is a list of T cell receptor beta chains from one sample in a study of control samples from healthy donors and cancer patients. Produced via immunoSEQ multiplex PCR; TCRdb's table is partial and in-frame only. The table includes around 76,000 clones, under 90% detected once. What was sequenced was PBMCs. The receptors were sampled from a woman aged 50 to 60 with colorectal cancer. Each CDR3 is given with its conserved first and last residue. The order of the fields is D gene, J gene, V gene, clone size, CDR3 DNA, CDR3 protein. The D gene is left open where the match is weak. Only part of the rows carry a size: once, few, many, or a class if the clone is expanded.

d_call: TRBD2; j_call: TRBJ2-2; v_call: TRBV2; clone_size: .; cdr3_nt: TGTGCCAGCAGGGGGACTAGCGCCGGGGAGCTGTTTTTT; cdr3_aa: CASRGTSAGELFF
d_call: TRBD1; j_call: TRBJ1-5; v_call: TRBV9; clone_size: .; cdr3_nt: TGTGCCAGCAGCAGGCGAGGGGACAGGGCTCAGCCCCAGCATTTT; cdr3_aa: CASSRRGDRAQPQHF
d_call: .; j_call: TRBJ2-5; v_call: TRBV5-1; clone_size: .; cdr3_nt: TGCGCCAGCAGCTTGGGCGGGGAAGAGACCCAGTACTTC; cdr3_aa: CASSLGGEETQYF
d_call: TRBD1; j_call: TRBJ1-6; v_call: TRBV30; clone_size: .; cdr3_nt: TGTGCCTGGGGGACAGGGGTCAATTCACCCCTCCACTTT; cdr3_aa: CAWGTGVNSPLHF
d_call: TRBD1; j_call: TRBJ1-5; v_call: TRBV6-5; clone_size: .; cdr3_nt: TGTGCCAGCAGTTACCCGACAGGGGAAGATCAGCCCCAGCATTTT; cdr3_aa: CASSYPTGEDQPQHF
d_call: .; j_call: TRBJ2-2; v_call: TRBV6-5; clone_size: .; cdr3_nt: TGTGCCAGCAGTTACCCCGGGACCGGGGAGCTGTTTTTT; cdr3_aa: CASSYPGTGELFF
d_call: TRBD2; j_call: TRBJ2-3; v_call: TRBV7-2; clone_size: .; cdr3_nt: TGTGCCAGCAGCTTAACGCGGGAGAGCACAGATACGCAGTATTTT; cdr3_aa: CASSLTRESTDTQYF
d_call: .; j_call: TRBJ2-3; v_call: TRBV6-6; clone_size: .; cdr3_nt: TGTGCCAGCAGACCCGAAGGACCCTCGGGGACAGATACGCAGTATTTT; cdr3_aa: CASRPEGPSGTDTQYF
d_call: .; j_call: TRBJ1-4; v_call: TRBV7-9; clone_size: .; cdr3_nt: TGTGCCAGCAGCTTAGTCTCAGGTCGAGGGATTAATGAAAAACTGTTTTTT; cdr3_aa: CASSLVSGRGINEKLFF
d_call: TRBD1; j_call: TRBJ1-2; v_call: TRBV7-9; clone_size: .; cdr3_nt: TGTGCCAGCAGTTTAACCGGGACAGGGACCGGCTACACCTTC; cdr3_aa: CASSLTGTGTGYTF
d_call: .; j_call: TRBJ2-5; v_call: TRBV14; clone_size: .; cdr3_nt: TGTGCCAGCAGCCAACCCCGGGACGCAGGGTCGGGAGAGACCCAGTACTTC; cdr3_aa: CASSQPRDAGSGETQYF
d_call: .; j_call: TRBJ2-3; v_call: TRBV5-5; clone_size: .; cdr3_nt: TGTGCCAGCAGCTTGACTGGGACCACAGATACGCAGTATTTT; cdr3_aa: CASSLTGTTDTQYF
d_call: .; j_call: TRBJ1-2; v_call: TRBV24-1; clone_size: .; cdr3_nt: TGTGCCACCAGTGGAAGTCCTAACTATGGCTACACCTTC; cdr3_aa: CATSGSPNYGYTF
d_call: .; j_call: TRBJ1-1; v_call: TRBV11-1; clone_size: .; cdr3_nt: TGTGCCAGCAGCTTAGGGGGTGAGGCTTTCTTT; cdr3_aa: CASSLGGEAFF
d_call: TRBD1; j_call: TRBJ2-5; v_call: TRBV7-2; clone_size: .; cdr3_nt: TGTGCCAGCAGCACCACAGGGGTCCAAGAGACCCAGTACTTC; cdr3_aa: CASSTTGVQETQYF
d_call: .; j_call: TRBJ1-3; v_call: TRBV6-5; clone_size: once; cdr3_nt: TGTGCCAGCAGTTATGGGGTATCCGGAAACACCATATATTTT; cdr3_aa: CASSYGVSGNTIYF
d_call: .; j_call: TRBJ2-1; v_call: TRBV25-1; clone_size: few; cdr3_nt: TGTGCCAGCAGCGACGCCTGGACACTCAATGAGCAGTTCTTC; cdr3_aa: CASSDAWTLNEQFF
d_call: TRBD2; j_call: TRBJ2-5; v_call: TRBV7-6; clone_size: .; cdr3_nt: TGTGCCAGCAGCTTAGCCTCCGGGAGGGTCGACCAGTACTTC; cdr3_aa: CASSLASGRVDQYF
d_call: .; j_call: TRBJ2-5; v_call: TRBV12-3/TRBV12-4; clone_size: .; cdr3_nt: TGTGCCAGTTCCACATGGCAAGAGACCCAGTACTTC; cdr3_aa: CASSTWQETQYF
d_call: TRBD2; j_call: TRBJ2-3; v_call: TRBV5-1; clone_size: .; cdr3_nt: TGCGCCAGCAGCTTGGTGGAGGCTAGCGGAGATACGCAGTATTTT; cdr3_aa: CASSLVEASGDTQYF
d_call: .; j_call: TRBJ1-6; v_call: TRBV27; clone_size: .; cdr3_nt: TGTGCCAGCCGGGGGGGCTACAGTTCACCCCTCCACTTT; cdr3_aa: CASRGGYSSPLHF
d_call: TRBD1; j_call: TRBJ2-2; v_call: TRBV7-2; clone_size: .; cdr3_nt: TGTGCCAGCAGCTTGACAGGGGTATTCGCCGGGGAGCTGTTTTTT; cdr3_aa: CASSLTGVFAGELFF
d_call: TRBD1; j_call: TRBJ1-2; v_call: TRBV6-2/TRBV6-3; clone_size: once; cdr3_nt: TGTGCCAGCAGTACAGGGGATCGATATGGCTACACCTTC; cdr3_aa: CASSTGDRYGYTF
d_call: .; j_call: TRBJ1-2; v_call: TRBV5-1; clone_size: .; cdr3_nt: TGCGCCAGCAGCTCGTTTTGGGACAACAACTATGGCTACACCTTC; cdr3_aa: CASSSFWDNNYGYTF
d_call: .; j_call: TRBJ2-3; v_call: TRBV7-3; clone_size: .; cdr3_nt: TGTGCCAGCAGTTTAGGGGTCCAGAGGGGCACAGATACGCAGTATTTT; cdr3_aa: CASSLGVQRGTDTQYF
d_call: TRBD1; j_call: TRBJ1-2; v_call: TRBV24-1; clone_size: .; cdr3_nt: TGTGCCACCAGTGATTTGGACAGGGGGCGCGATGTTAATGGCTACACCTTC; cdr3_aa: CATSDLDRGRDVNGYTF
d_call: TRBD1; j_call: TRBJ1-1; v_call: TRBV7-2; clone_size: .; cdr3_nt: TGTGCCAGCAGCCCTTCCACAGGGGGCTCGAACACTGAAGCTTTCTTT; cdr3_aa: CASSPSTGGSNTEAFF
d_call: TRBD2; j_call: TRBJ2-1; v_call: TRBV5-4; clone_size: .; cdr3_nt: TGTGCCAGCAGCGCGGGGGGGCTTAATGAGCAGTTCTTC; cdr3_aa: CASSAGGLNEQFF
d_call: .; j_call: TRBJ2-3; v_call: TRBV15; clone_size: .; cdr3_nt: TGTGCCACCAGCGAAACAGGAGGCACAGATACGCAGTATTTT; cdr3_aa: CATSETGGTDTQYF
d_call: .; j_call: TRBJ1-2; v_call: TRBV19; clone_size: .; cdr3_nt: TGTGCCAGTAGTATCGGGACGAAGGACTATGGCTACACCTTC; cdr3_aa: CASSIGTKDYGYTF
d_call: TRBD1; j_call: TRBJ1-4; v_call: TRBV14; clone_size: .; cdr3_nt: TGTGCCAGCAGCCAAGAAGAAGGGGGGGGATATGACAGGGATAATGAAAAACTGTTTTTT; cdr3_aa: CASSQEEGGGYDRDNEKLFF
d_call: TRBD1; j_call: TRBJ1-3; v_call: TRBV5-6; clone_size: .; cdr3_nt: TGTGCCAGCAGCTTGTCGACAGGGGCTGGAAACACCATATATTTT; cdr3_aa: CASSLSTGAGNTIYF
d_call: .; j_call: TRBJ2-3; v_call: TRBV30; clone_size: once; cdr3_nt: TGTGCCTGGAGTGGCCTAGATACGCAGTATTTT; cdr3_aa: CAWSGLDTQYF
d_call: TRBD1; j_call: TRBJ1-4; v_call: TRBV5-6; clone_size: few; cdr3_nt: TGTGCCAGCAGCTTGGGGGACAGGGGGAATGAAAAACTGTTTTTT; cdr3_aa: CASSLGDRGNEKLFF
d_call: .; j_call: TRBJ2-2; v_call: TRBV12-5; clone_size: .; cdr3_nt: TGTGCTAGTGGTTTGGAACACCCAAGAACCGGGGAGCTGTTTTTT; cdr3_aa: CASGLEHPRTGELFF
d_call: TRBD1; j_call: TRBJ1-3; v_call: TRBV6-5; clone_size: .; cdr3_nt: TGTGCCAGCCACCGGGACAGGGGATCTGGAAACACCATATATTTT; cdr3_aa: CASHRDRGSGNTIYF
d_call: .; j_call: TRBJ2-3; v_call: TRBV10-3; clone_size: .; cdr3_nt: TGTGCCATCAGTTACGGGACTCACACAGATACGCAGTATTTT; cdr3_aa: CAISYGTHTDTQYF
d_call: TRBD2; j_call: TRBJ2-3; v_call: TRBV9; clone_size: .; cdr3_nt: TGTGCCAGCAGCGCCGGACTAGCCACAGATACGCAGTATTTT; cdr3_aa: CASSAGLATDTQYF
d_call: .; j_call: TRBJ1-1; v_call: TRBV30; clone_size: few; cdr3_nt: TGTGCCTGGAGTACGCAGAACACTGAAGCTTTCTTT; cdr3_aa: CAWSTQNTEAFF
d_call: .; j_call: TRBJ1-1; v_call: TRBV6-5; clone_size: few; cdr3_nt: TGTGCCAGCAGTCCCCAGGGACCGGCGAACACTGAAGCTTTCTTT; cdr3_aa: CASSPQGPANTEAFF
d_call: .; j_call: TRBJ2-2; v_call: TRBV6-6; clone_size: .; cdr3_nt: TGTGCCAGCAGGATTTCTACTCTGCGCACCGGGGAGCTGTTTTTT; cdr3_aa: CASRISTLRTGELFF
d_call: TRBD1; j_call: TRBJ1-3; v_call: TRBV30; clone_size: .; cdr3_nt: TGTGCCTGGGGACAGGGGGCGATTGGAAACACCATATATTTT; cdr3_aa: CAWGQGAIGNTIYF